This T cell receptor (beta chain) was profiled in a study of T cell responses to AZD1222 COVID-19 vaccine (dated by TCRdb to the early 2020s). At the level of the whole study: TCR sequencing was performed for roughly 240 trial participants, of whom around 210 were given two doses of AZD1222 and around 25 were given two doses of MenACWY control vaccine. Trial participants were enrolled by age into 18-55, 56-69 and 70-plus year subgroups, with about 150, 28 and 57 TCR-sequenced participants respectively.

The CDR3 regions of human TCRbeta chains were analyzed by immunosequencing. The paper's data handling went like this. TCRs in the repertoires were matched against a reference library of SARS-CoV-2-specific TCRs that had been generated with the MIRA antigen-specificity platform. Breadth was defined as the fraction of unique TCRs that were SARS-CoV-2-associated, and depth was defined as the fraction of total T cells that were SARS-CoV-2-associated. Each spike-specific TCR was assigned to its reactive spike region and to a CD4 or CD8 class using the MIRA data. Log10-transformed breadth and depth values were compared by one-way ANOVA with Sidak's multiple comparisons tests. TCRdb re-hosts the immuneACCESS table, in-frame sequences only. Its copies lack some clones; in the studies checked, an unresolved V gene accounts for under half of them, and the cause for the rest is not known. V and J calls and clone size are as listed in that table; D and trimming were resolved from the DNA. This sample lists around 140,000 clones; approximately 86% were detected once. The biggest ten clones account for approximately 5.1% of the sample.

As to this clone: There is no known antigen for this receptor. Base qualities were left out, and no much larger clone turns up one base away.

The sample's time point label is to be understood as: about 28 days (+/-7) after the second vaccine dose. This sample's treatment or condition label indicates: meningococcal conjugate vaccine given as trial control. Vaccinee samples came from UK trials COV001 and COV002, including a single-blind randomized controlled phase 2/3 trial of AZD1222 (ChAdOx1 nCoV-19) in healthy adults. Trial participant PBMC samples were collected at day 0 and day 28 after the second dose for TCRbeta chain sequencing. General study outcomes and caveats: The whole spike protein was spanned by vaccine-associated CD4 TCRs, and dominant responses were seen in regions 160-218 and 743-854. Because no samples from the day 14 peak response were available, repertoires could be characterized only after the peak T cell response. Nearly half of unique spike-specific TCRs reportedly recognized epitopes outside regions mutated in the B.1.351 and B.1.1.7 variants. In the small 56-69-year group, the increase in depth fell short of significance, most likely because of low power. After two AZD1222 doses, spike-specific TCR breadth and depth were significantly higher than at day 0 and than in MenACWY recipients. Conclusions about previously exposed vaccinees were limited because only six or seven AZD1222 recipients were SARS-CoV-2 seropositive at baseline. Most participants were white British and females outnumbered males, and the authors suggested that clonal diversity may have been underestimated.

The cysteine opens and the phenylalanine closes a CDR3 of 12 amino acids. Only the CDR3 DNA stays, 36 bases, in frame from base 1. V sheds 3 bases and J sheds 6 bases, leaving 8 bases between their ends. CDR1 and CDR2 are drawn from the germline V gene: SNHLY, FYNNEI. This specimen was peripheral blood, taken 28 days after the second dose of the MenACWY control vaccine. The chain was built from TRBV2 and TRBJ1-2, with the D segment identity uncertain. This clonotype originated in an adult who received the MenACWY meningococcal vaccine as a control. The CDR3 reads as follows: CASSEARDGYTF. The DNA sequence is given as TGTGCCAGCAGTGAGGCGCGGGATGGCTACACCTTC.